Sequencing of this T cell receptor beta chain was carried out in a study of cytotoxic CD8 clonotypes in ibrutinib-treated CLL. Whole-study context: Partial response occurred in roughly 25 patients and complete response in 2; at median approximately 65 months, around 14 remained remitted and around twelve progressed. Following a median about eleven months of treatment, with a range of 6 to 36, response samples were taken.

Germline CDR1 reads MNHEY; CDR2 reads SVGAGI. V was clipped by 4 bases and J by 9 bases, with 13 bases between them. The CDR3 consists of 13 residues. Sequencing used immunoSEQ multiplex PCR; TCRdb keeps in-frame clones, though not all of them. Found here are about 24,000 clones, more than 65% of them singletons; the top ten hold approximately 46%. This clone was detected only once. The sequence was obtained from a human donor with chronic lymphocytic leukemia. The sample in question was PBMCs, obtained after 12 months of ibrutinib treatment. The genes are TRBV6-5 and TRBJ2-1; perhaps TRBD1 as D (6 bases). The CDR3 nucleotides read TGTGCCAGCAGTTCCAGGGGCGGGCGTGAGCAGTTCTTC. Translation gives CASSSRGGREQFF.